A selection of T cell receptor beta chains follows, all from one sample in a study of T cells in Graves' hyperthyroidism and ophthalmopathy. TCRdb itself ran the multiplex PCR reads through MiXCR, one entry per CDR3 protein. The profile shows around 720,000 distinct CDR3 sequences, over 35% of them singletons. The sequenced sample consisted of blood. All receptors derive from a woman in her 40s with Graves' hyperthyroidism. Each CDR3 is given with its conserved first and last residue. A D gene is named only where the DNA matches it firmly. The size entry is marked missing in some rows and otherwise reads once, few, many or a size class.

many	TRBJ1-1	TRBV29-1	-	CSVEDGDRLGGNTEAFF	TGCAGCGTTGAAGACGGGGATAGATTAGGTGGGAACACTGAAGCTTTCTTT
-	TRBJ2-2	TRBV7-2	-	CASLTGGQSTGELFF	TGTGCCAGCTTAACTGGAGGGCAGTCCACCGGGGAGCTGTTTTTT
many	TRBJ2-5	TRBV7-2	TRBD2	CASSPTSGYQETQYF	TGTGCCAGCAGCCCGACTAGCGGCTACCAAGAGACCCAGTACTTC
many	TRBJ1-2	TRBV7-2	-	CASSLGRIAYGYTF	TGTGCCAGCAGCTTAGGAAGGATCGCCTATGGCTACACCTTC
-	TRBJ1-2	TRBV7-2	TRBD1	CASSLYRLGTGAVNYGYTF	TGTGCCAGCAGCTTATATCGTTTGGGGACAGGGGCGGTTAACTATGGCTACACCTTC
few	TRBJ1-5	TRBV19	-	CASSRVSNQPQHF	TGTGCCAGTTCTAGGGTTAGCAATCAGCCCCAGCATTTT
many	TRBJ2-5	TRBV10-3	TRBD1	CAIRDQGATWGETQYF	TGTGCCATCAGGGACCAGGGGGCGACTTGGGGCGAGACCCAGTACTTC
few	TRBJ2-2	TRBV7-9	-	CASSLAKEAGGELFF	TGTGCCAGCAGCTTAGCGAAGGAGGCCGGCGGGGAGCTGTTTTTT
-	TRBJ1-4	TRBV15	-	CATSRFAGATNEKLFF	TGTGCCACCAGCAGGTTCGCCGGGGCAACTAATGAAAAACTGTTTTTT
many	TRBJ1-1	TRBV12-3/TRBV12-4	-	CASSRKMNTEAFF	TGTGCCAGCAGTCGAAAGATGAACACTGAAGCTTTCTTT
-	TRBJ2-2	TRBV7-2	TRBD2	CASSLSGGGARIGELFF	TGTGCCAGCAGCTTATCGGGAGGTGGGGCCCGCATCGGGGAGCTGTTTTTT
few	TRBJ2-7	TRBV6-5	TRBD1	CASSYGTGAGPYEQYF	TGTGCCAGCAGTTACGGGACAGGGGCAGGGCCGTACGAGCAGTACTTC
-	TRBJ1-2	TRBV6-5	-	CAISYDQPRDFGGYTF	TGTGCCATCAGTTACGACCAACCCCGGGACTTCGGCGGCTACACCTTC
-	TRBJ1-6	TRBV6-5	-	CASSYGGAKVSLHF	TGTGCCAGCAGTTACGGGGGGGCCAAAGTCTCCCTCCACTTT
many	TRBJ1-2	TRBV10-1	-	CASSEDLYGYTF	TGCGCCAGCAGTGAAGATCTCTATGGCTACACCTTC
-	TRBJ1-5	TRBV3-1	-	CASSQDSGANQPQHF	TGTGCCAGCAGCCAAGATTCGGGGGCCAATCAGCCCCAGCATTTT
-	TRBJ1-2	TRBV6-2/TRBV6-3	-	CASRRAPTGGNYGYTF	TGTGCCAGCAGGCGCGCCCCAACAGGCGGAAACTATGGCTACACCTTC
many	TRBJ1-2	TRBV7-2	-	CASRGGQPYGYTF	TGTGCCAGCAGGGGAGGACAGCCCTATGGCTACACCTTC
-	TRBJ2-7	TRBV7-9	TRBD1	CASSLRQGEFDEQYF	TGTGCCAGCAGCCTCCGACAGGGCGAATTCGACGAGCAGTACTTC
once	TRBJ2-1	TRBV25-1	TRBD2	CASSEFQRGSSYNEQFF	TGTGCCAGCAGTGAATTCCAGCGGGGGAGCTCCTACAATGAGCAGTTCTTC
-	TRBJ2-7	TRBV28	-	CASSFNRYSYEQYF	TGTGCCAGCAGTTTTAACAGGTACTCCTACGAGCAGTACTTC
few	TRBJ2-5	TRBV4-3	-	CASSLGADDTETQYF	TGCGCCAGCAGCCTAGGCGCGGACGACACAGAGACCCAGTACTTC
many	TRBJ2-7	TRBV5-1	-	CASSLARRSYEQYF	TGCGCCAGCAGCTTGGCCCGCCGATCCTACGAGCAGTACTTC
-	TRBJ1-1	TRBV6-2/TRBV6-3	-	CASSYGQLNTEAFF	TGTGCCAGCAGTTACGGTCAACTTAACACTGAAGCTTTCTTT